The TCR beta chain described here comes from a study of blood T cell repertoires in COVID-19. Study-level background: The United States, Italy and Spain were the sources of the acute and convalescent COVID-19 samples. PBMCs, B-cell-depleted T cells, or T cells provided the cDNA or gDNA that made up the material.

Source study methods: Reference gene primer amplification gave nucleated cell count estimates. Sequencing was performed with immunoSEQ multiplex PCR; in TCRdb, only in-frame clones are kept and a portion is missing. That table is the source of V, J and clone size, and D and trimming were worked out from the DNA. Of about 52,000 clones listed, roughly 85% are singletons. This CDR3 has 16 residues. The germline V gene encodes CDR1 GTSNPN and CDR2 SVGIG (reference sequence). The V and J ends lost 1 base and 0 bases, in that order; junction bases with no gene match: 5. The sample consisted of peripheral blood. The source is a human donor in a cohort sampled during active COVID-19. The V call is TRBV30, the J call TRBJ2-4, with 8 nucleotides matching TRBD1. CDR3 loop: CAWSGQGRKAKNIQYF. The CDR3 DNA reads TGTGCCTGGAGTGGACAGGGGAGGAAAGCCAAAAACATTCAGTACTTC.